The TCR beta chain described here comes from a study of blood T cell repertoires in COVID-19. Study-wide background: Acute-phase and convalescent COVID-19 samples originated in the United States, Italy and Spain. The cDNA or gDNA used as material had been derived from T cells, B-cell-depleted T cells, or PBMCs.

Authors' data handling: For nucleated cells, counts were estimated from reference gene primer amplification. Here immunoSEQ multiplex PCR was the method, and the copy in TCRdb shows in-frame clones only, minus some. The DNA gave D and trimming, while V, J and clone size come from that table. The profile shows under 250,000 clones, approximately 85% of them singletons. The germline V gene encodes CDR1 SNHLY and CDR2 FYNNEI. The CDR3 has 15 residues. The V and J ends lost 6 bases and 2 bases respectively, with 13 bases between them. Input material: peripheral blood. The gene calls are TRBV2 and TRBJ2-2; D unresolved. This sequence originates from an elderly man with acute or convalescent COVID-19. The CDR3 is CASRNSDSNTGELFF. The CDR3 DNA reads TGTGCCAGCAGGAACAGTGATAGTAACACCGGGGAGCTGTTTTTT.